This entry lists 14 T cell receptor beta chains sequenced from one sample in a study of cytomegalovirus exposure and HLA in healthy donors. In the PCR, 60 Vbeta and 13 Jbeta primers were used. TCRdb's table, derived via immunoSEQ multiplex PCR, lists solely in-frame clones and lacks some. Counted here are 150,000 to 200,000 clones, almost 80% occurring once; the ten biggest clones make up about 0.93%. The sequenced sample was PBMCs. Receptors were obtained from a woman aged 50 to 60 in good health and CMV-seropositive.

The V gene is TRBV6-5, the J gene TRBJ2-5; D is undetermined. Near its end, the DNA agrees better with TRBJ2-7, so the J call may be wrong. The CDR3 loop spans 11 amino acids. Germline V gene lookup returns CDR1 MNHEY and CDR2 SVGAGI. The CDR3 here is CASFSSYEQYF. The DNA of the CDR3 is TGTGCCAGCTTTAGCTCCTACGAGCAGTACTTC.

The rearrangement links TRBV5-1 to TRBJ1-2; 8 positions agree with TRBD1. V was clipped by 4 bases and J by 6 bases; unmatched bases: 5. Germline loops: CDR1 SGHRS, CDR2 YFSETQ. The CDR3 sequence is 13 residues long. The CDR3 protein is CASSQGAGDGYTF. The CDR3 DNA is TGCGCCAGCAGCCAGGGGGCGGGAGATGGCTACACCTTC. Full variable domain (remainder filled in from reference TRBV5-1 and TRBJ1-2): KAGVTQTPRYLIKTRGQQVTLSCSPISGHRSVSWYQQTPGQGLQFLFEYFSETQRNKGNFPGRFSGRQFSNSRSEMNVSTLELGDSALYLCASSQGAGDGYTFGSGTRLTVV.

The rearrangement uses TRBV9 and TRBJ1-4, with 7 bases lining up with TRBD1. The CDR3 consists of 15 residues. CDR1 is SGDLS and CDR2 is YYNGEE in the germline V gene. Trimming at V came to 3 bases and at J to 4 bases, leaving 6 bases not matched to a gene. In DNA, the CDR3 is TGTGCCAGCAGCGCCGGGGGACAGTTTAATGAAAAACTGTTTTTT. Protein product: CASSAGGQFNEKLFF.

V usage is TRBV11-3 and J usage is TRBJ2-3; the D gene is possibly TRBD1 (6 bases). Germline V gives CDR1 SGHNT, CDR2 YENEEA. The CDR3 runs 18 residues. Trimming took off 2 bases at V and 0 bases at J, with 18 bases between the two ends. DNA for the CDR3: TGTGCCAGCAGCTTATCAATCGGGACAACCTATAGCACAGATACGCAGTATTTT. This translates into CASSLSIGTTYSTDTQYF.

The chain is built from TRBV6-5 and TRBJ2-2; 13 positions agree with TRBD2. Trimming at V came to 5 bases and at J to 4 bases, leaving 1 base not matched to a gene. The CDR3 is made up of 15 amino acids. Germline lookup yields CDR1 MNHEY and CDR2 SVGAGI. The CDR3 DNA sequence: TGTGCCAGCAGTCGACTAGCGGGAGGCACCGGGGAGCTGTTTTTT. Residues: CASSRLAGGTGELFF.

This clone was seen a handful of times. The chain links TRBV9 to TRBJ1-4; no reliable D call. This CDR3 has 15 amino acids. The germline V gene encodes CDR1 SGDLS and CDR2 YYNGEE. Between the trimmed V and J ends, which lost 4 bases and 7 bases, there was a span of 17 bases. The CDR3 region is CASSPRAGPSEKLFF. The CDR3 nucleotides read TGTGCCAGCAGCCCCCGAGCAGGCCCATCTGAAAAACTGTTTTTT.

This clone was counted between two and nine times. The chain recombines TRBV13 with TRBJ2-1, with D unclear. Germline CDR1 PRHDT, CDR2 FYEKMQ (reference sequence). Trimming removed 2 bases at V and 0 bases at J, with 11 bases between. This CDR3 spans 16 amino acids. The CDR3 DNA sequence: TGTGCCAGCAGCTTATATCGGCGGAGCTCCTACAATGAGCAGTTCTTC. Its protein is CASSLYRRSSYNEQFF. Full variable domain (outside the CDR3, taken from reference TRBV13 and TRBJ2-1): AAGVIQSPRHLIKEKRETATLKCYPIPRHDTVYWYQQGPGQDPQFLISFYEKMQSDKGSIPDRFSAQQFSDYHSELNMSSLELGDSALYFCASSLYRRSSYNEQFFGPGTRLTVL.

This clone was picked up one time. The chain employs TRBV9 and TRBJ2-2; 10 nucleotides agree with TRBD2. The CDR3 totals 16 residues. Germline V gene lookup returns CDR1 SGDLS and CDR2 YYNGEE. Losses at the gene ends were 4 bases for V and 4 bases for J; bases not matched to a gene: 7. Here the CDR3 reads CASSLSGGSFTGELFF. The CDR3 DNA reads TGTGCCAGCAGCCTTAGCGGGGGGTCATTCACCGGGGAGCTGTTTTTT.

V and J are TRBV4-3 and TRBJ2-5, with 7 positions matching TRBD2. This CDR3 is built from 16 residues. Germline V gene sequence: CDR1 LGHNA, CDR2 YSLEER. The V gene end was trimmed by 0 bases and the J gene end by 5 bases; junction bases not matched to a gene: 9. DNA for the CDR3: TGCGCCAGCAGCCAAGATCGGGGCGGGGGTAGGGAGACCCAGTACTTC. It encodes CASSQDRGGGRETQYF.

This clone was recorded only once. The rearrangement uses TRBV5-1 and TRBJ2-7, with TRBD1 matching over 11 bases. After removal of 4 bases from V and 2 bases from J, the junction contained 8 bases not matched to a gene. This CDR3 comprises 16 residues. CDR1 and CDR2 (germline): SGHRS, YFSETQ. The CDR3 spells CASSNQPGQGAYEQYF. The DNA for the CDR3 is TGCGCCAGCAGCAACCAACCGGGACAGGGGGCCTACGAGCAGTACTTC.

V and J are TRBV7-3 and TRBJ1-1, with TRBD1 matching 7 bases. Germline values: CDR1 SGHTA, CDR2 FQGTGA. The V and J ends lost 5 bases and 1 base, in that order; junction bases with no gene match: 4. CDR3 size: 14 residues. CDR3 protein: CASSIGTENTEAFF. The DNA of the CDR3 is TGTGCCAGCAGCATCGGGACAGAGAACACTGAAGCTTTCTTT.

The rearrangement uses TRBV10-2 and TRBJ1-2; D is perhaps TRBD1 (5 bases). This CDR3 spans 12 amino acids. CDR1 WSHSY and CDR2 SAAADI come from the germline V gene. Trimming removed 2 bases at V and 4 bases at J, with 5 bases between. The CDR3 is CASSEDSYGYTF. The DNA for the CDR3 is TGCGCCAGCAGTGAGGACAGCTATGGCTACACCTTC.

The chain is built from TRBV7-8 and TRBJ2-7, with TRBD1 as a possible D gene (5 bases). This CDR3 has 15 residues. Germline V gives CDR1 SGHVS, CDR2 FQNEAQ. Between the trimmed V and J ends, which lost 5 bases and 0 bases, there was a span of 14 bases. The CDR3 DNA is TGTGCCAGCAGCCCGATAACGGACATCTCCTACGAGCAGTACTTC. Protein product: CASSPITDISYEQYF.

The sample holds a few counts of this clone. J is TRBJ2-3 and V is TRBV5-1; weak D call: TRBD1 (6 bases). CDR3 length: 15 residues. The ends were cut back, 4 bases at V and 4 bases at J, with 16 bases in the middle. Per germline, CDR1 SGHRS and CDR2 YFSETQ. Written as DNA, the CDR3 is TGCGCCAGCAGCAGTGTACAGGGTGACGCAGATACGCAGTATTTT. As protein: CASSSVQGDADTQYF.